The clone carrying this T cell receptor beta chain came up many times. Its target is not known. Genomic DNA was the PCR template. Amplification of the beta chain CDR3 used 30 forward and 13 reverse multiplex primers. Using its own MiXCR run on the multiplex PCR reads, TCRdb lists one record per CDR3 protein. Of a few hundred thousand distinct CDR3 sequences listed, around 47% are singletons. The sample comes from a study of type 1 and type 2 diabetes patients. The overall study: Samples came from type 1 diabetic, type 2 diabetic or nondiabetic people, recruited in China.

Study-level results: Type 2 diabetes repertoires were more diverse than type 1 diabetes repertoires.

The receptor's source is a man younger than 35 with type 2 diabetes. The source material was peripheral blood mononuclear cells (PBMCs).

CDR3 amino acids: CASSSGPTYEQYF. The CDR3 region has the DNA TGTGCCAGCAGCTCCGGCCCCACTTACGAGCAGTACTTC. The chain carries TRBV7-2 and TRBJ2-7; D ambiguous. The length of the CDR3 is 13 residues. The V gene's germline CDR1 is SGHTA and CDR2 FQGNSA. Trimming took off 4 bases at V and 4 bases at J, with 11 bases between the two ends.